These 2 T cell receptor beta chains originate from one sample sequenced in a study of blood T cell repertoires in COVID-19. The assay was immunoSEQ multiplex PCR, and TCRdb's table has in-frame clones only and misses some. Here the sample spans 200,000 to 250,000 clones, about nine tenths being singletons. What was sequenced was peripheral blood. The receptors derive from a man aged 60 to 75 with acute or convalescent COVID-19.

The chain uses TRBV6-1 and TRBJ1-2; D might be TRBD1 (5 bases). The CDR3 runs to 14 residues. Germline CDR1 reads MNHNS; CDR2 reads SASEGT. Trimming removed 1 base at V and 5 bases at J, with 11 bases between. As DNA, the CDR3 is TGTGCCAGCAGTGAAGTAGTGACAGTTTATGGCTACACCTTC. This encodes CASSEVVTVYGYTF.

CDR3 protein: CASSLETSGTYNEQFF. In nucleotides, the CDR3 is TGTGCCAGCAGCTTAGAGACTAGCGGAACCTACAATGAGCAGTTCTTC. The V and J genes are TRBV7-9 and TRBJ2-1; 9 nucleotides match TRBD2. Trimming at V came to 1 base and at J to 2 bases, leaving 3 bases not matched to a gene. The CDR3 has 16 residues. Germline V gene sequence: CDR1 SEHNR, CDR2 FQNEAQ (reference sequence). Variable domain in full (rest from reference TRBV7-9 and TRBJ2-1): DTGVSQNPRHKITKRGQNVTFRCDPISEHNRLYWYRQTLGQGPEFLTYFQNEAQLEKSRLLSDRFSAERPKGSFSTLEIQRTEQGDSAMYLCASSLETSGTYNEQFFGPGTRLTVL.